This paragraph reports one T cell receptor (beta chain). No antigen is known for it. Base qualities are missing; no much larger clone stands one base away. The sample originates from a study of technical replicates of blood from a handful of donors (TCRdb year 2017). Per the germline V gene, MNHEY is the CDR1 and SVGAGI is the CDR2. From the cysteine through the phenylalanine, the CDR3 covers 15 amino acids. Of all the DNA, just the CDR3 is kept, 45 bases in frame from base 1. Germline trimming amounts to 5 bases on V and 4 bases on J, with 7 as the count of junction bases outside the gene matches. Receptor libraries were prepared by the immunoSEQ multiplex PCR assay. The table was pulled from immuneACCESS by TCRdb, which kept in-frame rearrangements only. Such tables lose some clones; where checked, under half of the loss comes from unresolved V genes, and the rest has no known cause. For this sample the table gives roughly 70,000 clones, of which over 90% were detected only once. The ten largest account for 4.7% of the sample.

The sequence derives from a human donor in good health. Some clones in this sample may be carry-over from other donors' samples. Sequencing was done on a sample of PBMCs. The chain employs TRBV6-5 and TRBJ1-1; the central 10 bases match TRBD1. The CDR3 protein: CASSRTGTGVTEAFF. At the DNA level, the sequence is TGTGCCAGCAGTAGAACCGGGACAGGGGTCACTGAAGCTTTCTTT.